One sample yielded the 23 T cell receptor beta chains listed below, sequenced in a study of T cell clonality in common variable immunodeficiency. Study-wide findings and caveats: Fewer deletions and N-nucleotide insertions were reportedly seen in common variable immunodeficiency TCR beta sequences.

Their cognate antigens are unknown. Some clones are missing from TCRdb's copy, which holds only in-frame ones; the method was immunoSEQ multiplex PCR. Listed for the sample are over 11,000 clones, none seen a single time. The sample was peripheral blood mononuclear cells. These receptors were obtained from a human donor with common variable immunodeficiency.

About this clone itself: The CDR3 extends 3 residues past the end of the read, so its final part is completed from the germline J gene. V gene TRBV7-9 combines with J gene TRBJ2-1; no clear D. Germline assignment: CDR1 SEHNR and CDR2 FQNEAQ (reference sequence). The CDR3 runs to 12 residues. V was trimmed by 2 bases and J by 5 bases, leaving 4 bases between them. The CDR3 sequence: CASSLPNNEQFF. The sequenced part of the CDR3 DNA is TGTGCCAGCAGCTTACCCAACAATGAG. The full variable domain, its missing parts supplied by reference TRBV7-9 and TRBJ2-1, is DTGVSQNPRHKITKRGQNVTFRCDPISEHNRLYWYRQTLGQGPEFLTYFQNEAQLEKSRLLSDRFSAERPKGSFSTLEIQRTEQGDSAMYLCASSLPNNEQFFGPGTRLTVL.

This clone has a handful of counts. The CDR3 end falls 3 residues outside the read, so it is completed with the germline J gene. The rearrangement uses TRBV13 and TRBJ2-7; TRBD1 aligns across 7 bases. The CDR3 has 14 residues. CDR1 is PRHDT, CDR2 FYEKMQ, per germline (reference sequence). V lost 2 bases, J lost 4 bases, and 5 bases stayed unmatched. CDR3 DNA (partial): TGTGCCAGCAGCTTAAAAGGGGGCGGGTACGAG. Protein sequence: CASSLKGGGYE. From start to end, the CDR3 is CASSLKGGGYEQYF.

This clone was observed a few times. With the read ending 3 residues before the CDR3 end, the germline J gene is used to fill in that end. The chain uses TRBV7-9 and TRBJ2-7, with 12 bases identical to TRBD1. In germline, CDR1 is SEHNR, CDR2 FQNEAQ (reference sequence). The CDR3 runs 15 residues. J lost 4 bases, V lost 5 bases, and 6 bases had no gene match. The CDR3 spells CASSPKGQGAYEQYF. The CDR3 bases that were read are TGTGCCAGCAGCCCAAAGGGACAGGGGGCATACGAG.

Of note for this clone: With the read ending 3 residues before the CDR3 end, the germline J gene is used to fill in that end. The chain joins TRBV7-6 to TRBJ1-2; 9 bases fit TRBD1. Germline lookup yields CDR1 SGHVS and CDR2 FNYEAQ. This CDR3 contains 18 residues. Trimming cost V 0 bases and J 4 bases; bases outside gene matches: 12. CDR3 DNA, as far as it was read: TGTGCCAGCAGCTTAGCGCTGGGACAGGGTGAAGGGGCCTATGGC. Translating it yields CASSLALGQGEGAYG. The whole CDR3 region reads CASSLALGQGEGAYGYTF.

About this clone itself: Sequencing ends 3 residues short of the CDR3 end; the germline J gene provides the rest. This chain joins TRBV18 and TRBJ2-5; D remains ambiguous. CDR3 size: 14 residues. Germline V gene sequence: CDR1 KGHSH, CDR2 LQKENI. Deletions cut 1 base from V and 1 base from J, with 7 bases between. CDR3 loop: CASSPRSVQETQYF. The sequenced CDR3 bases are TGTGCCAGCTCACCACGGTCAGTCCAAGAGACC.

On this clone itself: With the read ending 3 residues before the CDR3 end, the germline J gene is used to fill in that end. The chain combines TRBV19 with TRBJ2-5; TRBD2 agrees at 12 bases. Per germline, CDR1 LNHDA and CDR2 SQIVND (reference sequence). V was clipped by 6 bases and J by 1 base; unmatched bases: 12. The CDR3 consists of 18 residues. This CDR3 reads CASRKTSGGYLSQETQYF. The CDR3 DNA, read in part, is TGTGCCAGTAGGAAGACTAGCGGGGGTTACTTATCCCAAGAGACC.

About this clone: The observed sequence ends 3 residues before the CDR3 terminus, with the missing tail filled in from the germline J gene. The V call is TRBV18, the J call TRBJ1-2; 9 positions match TRBD1. The V segment lost 3 bases and the J segment 0 bases; nucleotides outside the gene matches: 5. CDR1 KGHSH and CDR2 LQKENI come from the germline V gene. CDR3 length equals 16 residues. CDR3 bases read: TGTGCCAGCTCACCTGGGACAGGGACGACTAACTATGGC. Protein sequence: CASSPGTGTTNYG. The full CDR3 reads CASSPGTGTTNYGYTF.

A few counts support this clone. With the read ending 3 residues before the CDR3 end, the germline J gene is used to fill in that end. The V and J genes are TRBV19 and TRBJ2-7; 12 positions match TRBD1. The germline V gene has CDR1 LNHDA and CDR2 SQIVND (reference sequence). Trimming took 4 bases from V and 4 from J; bases not matched to a gene: 5. This CDR3 has 15 residues. The DNA read from the CDR3 is TGTGCCAGTAGTACGGGACAGGGGGCATCGTACGAG. Translated, it gives CASSTGQGASYE. In full, the CDR3 reads CASSTGQGASYEQYF.

Concerning this clone itself: From the germline J gene comes the end of the CDR3, since the read stops 3 residues before it. The V call is TRBV7-9, the J call TRBJ2-7; D remains unclear. The CDR3 length is 14 residues. The germline V gene encodes CDR1 SEHNR and CDR2 FQNEAQ (reference sequence). With 0 bases removed from V and 0 bases from J, the gap between germline ends came to 6 bases. CDR3 residues: CASSLAGSSYEQYF. The sequenced CDR3 bases are TGTGCCAGCAGCTTAGCGGGCAGCTCCTACGAG.

This clone was seen only a few times. The read is 3 residues too short to cover the CDR3 end, so that end is filled in from the germline J gene. This rearrangement joins TRBV19 to TRBJ1-1; 8 bases line up with TRBD1. CDR3 length: 18 amino acids. V dropped 6 bases and J dropped 0; count of bases not matched to a gene: 15. Germline loops: CDR1 LNHDA, CDR2 SQIVND (reference sequence). The CDR3 loop is CASRAVRGTGLMNTEAFF. The part of the CDR3 DNA that was read is TGTGCCAGTAGGGCTGTTCGAGGGACAGGACTGATGAACACTGAA.

This clone has just a few counts. The read terminates 3 residues before the CDR3 end, so the remaining end is supplied by the germline J gene. The chain combines TRBV7-6 with TRBJ1-1; a possible D gene is TRBD1 (6 bases). The CDR3 is made up of 18 amino acids. The V end was cut by 5 bases, the J end by 0 bases, with 22 bases between. Germline V gives CDR1 SGHVS, CDR2 FNYEAQ. The chain's CDR3 is CASSNRAPNNGMNTEAFF. The CDR3 bases that were read are TGTGCCAGCAGCAACAGGGCCCCTAACAATGGGATGAACACTGAA.

To note about this clone: The CDR3 end is not reached by the read, which stops 3 residues before it; the germline J gene fills it in. V gene TRBV19 combines with J gene TRBJ2-1; D may be TRBD1 (5 bases). The V gene lost 7 bases and the J gene lost 0 bases, with 10 bases spanning the gap. This CDR3 contains 14 residues. CDR1 is LNHDA and CDR2 is SQIVND in the germline V gene (reference sequence). CDR3 DNA (partial): TGTGCCAGTACTAGGGGATCCTCCTACAATGAG. Translating it yields CASTRGSSYNE. In full, the CDR3 is CASTRGSSYNEQFF.

This clone has only a few counts. The read comes to an end 3 residues before the CDR3 does, leaving the germline J gene to fill in the end. The gene calls are TRBV18 and TRBJ1-4; D is perhaps TRBD1 (6 bases). The V end lost 4 bases, the J end lost 8 bases, and 11 bases lay between the germline ends. CDR1 is KGHSH and CDR2 is LQKENI in the germline V gene. This CDR3 comprises 13 residues. This chain's CDR3 is CASSRGQEEKLFF. The sequenced CDR3 bases are TGTGCCAGCTCACGGGGGCAGGAAGAAAAA.

This clone was counted only a few times. Coverage ceases 3 residues before the CDR3 finishes, and the germline J gene fills in the end. The chain has TRBV7-9 and TRBJ2-2; tentatively, D is TRBD1 (5 bases). Germline CDR1 SEHNR, CDR2 FQNEAQ (reference sequence). V shed 5 bases and J shed 7 bases, with 11 bases lying between them. The CDR3 runs 13 residues. The CDR3 here is CASSSRVVGELFF. The CDR3 bases that were read are TGTGCCAGCAGCAGCAGGGTTGTCGGGGAG.

This clone was recorded a few times. The read ends 3 residues early relative to the CDR3; the germline J gene fills the gap. The chain joins TRBV19 to TRBJ1-5; maybe TRBD1 (6 bases). The CDR3 length is 12 residues. Trimming stripped 4 bases from V and 7 bases from J, with 8 bases between. Germline CDR1 and CDR2: LNHDA and SQIVND (reference sequence). This CDR3 reads CASSKDRQPQHF. The sequenced CDR3 bases are TGTGCCAGTAGTAAGGACAGACAGCCC.

This clone has only a few counts. The part of the CDR3 DNA that was read is TGTGCCAGCAGCTCGACAGACAGCTCCTACGAG. Translated, it gives CASSSTDSSYE. The whole CDR3 reads CASSSTDSSYEQYF. The chain recombines TRBV7-6 with TRBJ2-7; tentative D call: TRBD1 (5 bases). Coverage ceases 3 residues before the CDR3 finishes, and the germline J gene fills in the end. Deletions cut 4 bases from V and 0 bases from J, with 10 bases between. Germline CDR1 SGHVS, CDR2 FNYEAQ. CDR3 size: 14 residues.

At least ten counts were recorded for this clone. The sequence runs out 3 residues before the end of the CDR3; the remainder is reconstructed from the germline J gene. Within the sample, other DNA sequences also encode this same CDR3. The chain carries TRBV18 and TRBJ1-6; D not resolved. The V gene's germline CDR1 is KGHSH and CDR2 LQKENI. The ends were cut back, 1 base at V and 7 bases at J, with 8 bases in the middle. This CDR3 region has 14 residues. The CDR3 bases that were read are TGTGCCAGCTCACCACAGGGTGTGAATTCACCC. Protein: CASSPQGVNSP. The whole CDR3 region reads CASSPQGVNSPLHF.

About this clone: The CDR3 end is not reached by the read, which stops 3 residues before it; the germline J gene fills it in. This sequence joins TRBV18 and TRBJ1-6; maybe TRBD1 (6 bases). The CDR3 is made up of 15 amino acids. Germline V gene lookup returns CDR1 KGHSH and CDR2 LQKENI. Trimming cost V 3 bases and J 8 bases, with 14 bases left between them. The CDR3: CASSPNRDTYSPLHF. The CDR3 bases that were read are TGTGCCAGCTCACCCAACCGGGACACATATTCACCC.

This clone was picked up a small number of times. Read data end 3 residues before the CDR3 end; the end is taken from the germline J gene. The genes are TRBV18 and TRBJ2-7; 9 bases agree with TRBD1. The CDR3 is made up of 15 amino acids. The J segment lost 4 bases and the V segment lost 8 bases, leaving 12 bases of the junction unmatched. Germline V lookup: CDR1 KGHSH, CDR2 LQKENI. The CDR3 region is CASVPEDRGTYEQYF. The CDR3 DNA, read in part, is TGTGCCAGCGTGCCAGAGGACAGGGGTACTTACGAG. The complete variable domain, with remaining parts taken from reference TRBV18 and TRBJ2-7, reads NAGVMQNPRHLVRRRGQEARLRCSPMKGHSHVYWYRQLPEEGLKFMVYLQKENIIDESGMPKERFSAEFPKEGPSILRIQQVVRGDSAAYFCASVPEDRGTYEQYFGPGTRLTVT.

This clone was observed a few times. The CDR3 bases that were read are TGTGCCAGCAGCTTGGCGGGGGCGGCCTATGGC. Translation: CASSLAGAAYG. The whole CDR3 sequence is CASSLAGAAYGYTF. The genes are TRBV7-2 and TRBJ1-2, with D possibly being TRBD1 (6 bases). The read falls 3 residues short of the CDR3 end, and the missing part is taken from the germline J gene. Germline CDR1 is SGHTA and CDR2 is FQGNSA. The CDR3 covers 14 residues. Trimming left V 3 bases short and J 4 bases short, with 12 bases between.

In this sample, this clone turned up a few times. The read gets to within 3 residues of the CDR3 end, and the germline J gene fills in the rest. The chain joins TRBV7-9 to TRBJ1-2; unclear D gene. V lost 3 bases to trimming and J lost 4 bases, with 9 bases between them. Germline CDR1 SEHNR, CDR2 FQNEAQ (reference sequence). The length of the CDR3 is 13 residues. The CDR3 bases that were read are TGTGCCAGCAGCTTGTTAACAGCCTATGGC. It specifies CASSLLTAYG. The entire CDR3 protein reads CASSLLTAYGYTF.

Remarks on this clone: The read halts 3 residues ahead of the CDR3 end, with the missing end drawn from the germline J gene. J is TRBJ1-1 and V is TRBV19; D possibly corresponds to TRBD1 (5 bases). V shed 7 bases and J shed 2 bases, with 20 bases lying between them. This CDR3 is built from 16 residues. Germline values: CDR1 LNHDA, CDR2 SQIVND (reference sequence). CDR3 protein: CASTDRGGFRNTEAFF. The CDR3 DNA, read in part, is TGTGCCAGTACTGATCGGGGGGGGTTCAGAAACACTGAA.

This clone was counted ten times or more. The read is 3 residues too short to cover the CDR3 end, so that end is filled in from the germline J gene. The chain recombines TRBV5-6 with TRBJ1-1, with 11 bases lining up with TRBD1. Germline CDR1 is SGHDT and CDR2 is YYEEEE. This CDR3 is 12 amino acids long. The part of the CDR3 DNA that was read is TGTGCCAGTGGGACAGGGGGTCGAGAA. This codes for CASGTGGRE. The whole CDR3 is CASGTGGREAFF. The entire variable domain, with the rest obtained from reference TRBV5-6 and TRBJ1-1, is as follows: DAGVTQSPTHLIKTRGQQVTLRCSPKSGHDTVSWYQQALGQGPQFIFQYYEEEERQRGNFPDRFSGHQFPNYSSELNVNALLLGDSALYLCASGTGGREAFFGQGTRLTVV.